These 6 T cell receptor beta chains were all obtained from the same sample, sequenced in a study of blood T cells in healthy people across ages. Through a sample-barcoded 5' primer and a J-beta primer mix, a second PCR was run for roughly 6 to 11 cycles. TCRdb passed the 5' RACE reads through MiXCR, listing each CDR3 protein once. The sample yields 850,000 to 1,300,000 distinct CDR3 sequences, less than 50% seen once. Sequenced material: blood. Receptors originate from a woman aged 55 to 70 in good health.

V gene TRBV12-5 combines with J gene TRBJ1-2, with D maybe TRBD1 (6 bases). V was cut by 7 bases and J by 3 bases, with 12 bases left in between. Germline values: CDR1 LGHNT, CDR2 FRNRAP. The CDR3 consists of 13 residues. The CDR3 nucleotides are TGTGCTAGTGCCGGAGGGGGGGACTATGGCTACACCTTC. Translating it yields CASAGGGDYGYTF.

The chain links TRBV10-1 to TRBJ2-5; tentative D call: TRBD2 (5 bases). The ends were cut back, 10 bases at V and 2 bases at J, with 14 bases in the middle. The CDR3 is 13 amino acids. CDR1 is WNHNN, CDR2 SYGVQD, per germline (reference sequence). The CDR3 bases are TGCGCCACCTCTCGAGGGAGTCAAGAGACCCAGTACTTC. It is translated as CATSRGSQETQYF.

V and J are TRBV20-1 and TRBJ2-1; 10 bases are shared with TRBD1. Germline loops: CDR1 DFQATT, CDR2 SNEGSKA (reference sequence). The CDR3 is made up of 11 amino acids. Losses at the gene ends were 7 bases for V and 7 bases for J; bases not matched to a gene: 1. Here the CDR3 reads CSGGQGNEQFF. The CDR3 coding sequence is TGCAGTGGGGGACAGGGGAATGAGCAGTTCTTC.

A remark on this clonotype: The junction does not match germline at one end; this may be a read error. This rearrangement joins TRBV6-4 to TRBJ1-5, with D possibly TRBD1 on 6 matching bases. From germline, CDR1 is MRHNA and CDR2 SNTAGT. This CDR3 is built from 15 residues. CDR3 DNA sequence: TGTGCCAGCAGTGAGTCTTGGGGGCGGAATCAGCTCCAGCATTTT. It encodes CASSESWGRNQLQHF.

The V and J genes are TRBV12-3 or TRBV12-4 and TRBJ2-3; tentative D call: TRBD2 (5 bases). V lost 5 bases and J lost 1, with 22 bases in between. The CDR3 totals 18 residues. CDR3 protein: CASSHLLKLDGGTDTQYF. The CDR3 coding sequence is TGTGCCAGCAGTCACCTTCTTAAACTTGACGGGGGCACAGATACGCAGTATTTT.

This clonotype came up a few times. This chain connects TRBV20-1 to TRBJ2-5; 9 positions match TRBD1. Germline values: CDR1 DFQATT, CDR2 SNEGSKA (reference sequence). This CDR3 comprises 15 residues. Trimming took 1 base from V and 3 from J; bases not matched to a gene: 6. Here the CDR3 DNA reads TGCAGTGCTAGAGTGTTCGACAGGGGGGAAGAGACCCAGTACTTC. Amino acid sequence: CSARVFDRGEETQYF.